This T cell receptor (beta chain) originates from a study of blood T cells in healthy people across ages. Study as a whole: Template switching captured about one barcoded beta molecule per two T cells.

Alongside a J-beta primer mix, a sample-barcoded 5' primer served in a second PCR lasting 7 to 11 cycles. A template-switch adaptor that had 12 random nucleotides put a tag on each cDNA molecule. Individual samples furnished no less than 2.5 million CDR3-containing paired-end reads apiece. TCRdb re-derived calls from the 5' RACE reads in MiXCR, one entry per CDR3 protein. The sample has 1.5 million to 1.8 million distinct CDR3 sequences, approximately 39% seen once. CDR1 MNHNS and CDR2 SASEGT come from the germline V gene. The V end lost 2 bases, the J end lost 4 bases, and 20 bases lay between the germline ends. This CDR3 has 17 residues. This clonotype occurred a few times. Its antigen is not identified. Study findings and constraints: The study found TCR beta diversity correlated strongly with naive T cell percentage.

The gene calls are TRBV6-1 and TRBJ2-5; TRBD2 might be the D (5 bases). This receptor was obtained from a woman between 18 and 29 years old in good health. The source material was blood. The chain's CDR3 is CASSEPPTGISGETQYF. The CDR3 DNA is TGTGCCAGCAGTGAACCCCCGACGGGGATATCAGGAGAGACCCAGTACTTC.